This T cell receptor (beta chain) came from a study of radiotherapy plus CTLA-4 blockade in lung cancer. Study-level information: The study recorded objective responses in roughly 20% of patients and disease control in 25% to 35%. General study findings and limits: Early clone dynamics of blood T cells, plus interferon-beta, reportedly predicted response best. TCR clones of tumor origin grew in blood after radiotherapy plus ipilimumab.

Losses at the gene ends were 9 bases for V and 2 bases for J; bases not matched to a gene: 4. CDR1 is MNHEY, CDR2 SVGAGI, per germline. The CDR3 consists of 13 residues. A remark on this clone: The antigen is unknown.

Assay: immunoSEQ multiplex PCR; the TCRdb copy retains only in-frame clones and omits some. The sample consists of some 40,000 clones, about four fifths of them appearing once. Focal radiation plus CTLA-4 blockade with ipilimumab was administered to patients who had chemo-refractory metastatic non-small-cell lung cancer. Source: peripheral blood, taken from a patient treated with radiotherapy plus ipilimumab. This chain connects TRBV6-5 to TRBJ1-3, with TRBD1 matching 7 bases. The sequence derives from a human donor with non-small cell lung cancer that progressed on radiotherapy plus ipilimumab. This chain's CDR3 is CASSRGTGNTIYF. As DNA, the CDR3 is TGTGCCAGTAGCAGGGGGACTGGAAACACCATATATTTT.